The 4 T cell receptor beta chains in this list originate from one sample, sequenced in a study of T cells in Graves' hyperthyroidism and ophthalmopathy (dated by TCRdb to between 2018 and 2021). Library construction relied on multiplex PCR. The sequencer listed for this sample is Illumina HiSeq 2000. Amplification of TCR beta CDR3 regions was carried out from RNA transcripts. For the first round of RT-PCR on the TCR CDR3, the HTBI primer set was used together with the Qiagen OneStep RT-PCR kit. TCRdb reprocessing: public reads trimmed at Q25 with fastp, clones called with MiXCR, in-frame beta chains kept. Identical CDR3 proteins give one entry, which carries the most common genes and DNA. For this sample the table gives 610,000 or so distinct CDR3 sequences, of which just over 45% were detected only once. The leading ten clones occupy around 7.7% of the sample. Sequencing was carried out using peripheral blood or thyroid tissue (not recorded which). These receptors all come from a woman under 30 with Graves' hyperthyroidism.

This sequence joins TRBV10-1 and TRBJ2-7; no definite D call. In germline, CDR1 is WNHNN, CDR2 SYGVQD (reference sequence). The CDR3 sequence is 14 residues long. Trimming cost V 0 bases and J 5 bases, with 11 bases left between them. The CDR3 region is CASSESGLRNEQYF. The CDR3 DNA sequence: TGCGCCAGCAGTGAGTCGGGTTTGAGAAACGAGCAGTACTTC.

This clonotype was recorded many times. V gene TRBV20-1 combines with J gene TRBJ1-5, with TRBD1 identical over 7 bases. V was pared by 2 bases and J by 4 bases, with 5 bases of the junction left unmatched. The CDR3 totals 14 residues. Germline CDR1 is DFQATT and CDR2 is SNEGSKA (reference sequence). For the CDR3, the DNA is TGCAGTGCTAGAACCGGGACAGTAAATCAGCCCCAGCATTTT. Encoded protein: CSARTGTVNQPQHF.

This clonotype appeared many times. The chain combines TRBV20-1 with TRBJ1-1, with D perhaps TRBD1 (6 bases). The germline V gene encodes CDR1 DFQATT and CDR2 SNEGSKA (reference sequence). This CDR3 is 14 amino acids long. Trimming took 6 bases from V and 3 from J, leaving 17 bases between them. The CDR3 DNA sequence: TGCAGTGCCAAAAAGGGGGGAGCGGACACTGAAGCTTTCTTT. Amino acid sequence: CSAKKGGADTEAFF.

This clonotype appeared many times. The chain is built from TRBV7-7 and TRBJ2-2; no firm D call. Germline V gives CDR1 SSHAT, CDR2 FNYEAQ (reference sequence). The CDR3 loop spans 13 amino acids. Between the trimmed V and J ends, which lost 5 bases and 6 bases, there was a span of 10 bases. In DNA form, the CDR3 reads TGTGCCAGCAGCCTTCTCGGAGCCGGGGAGCTGTTTTTT. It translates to CASSLLGAGELFF.